This T cell receptor beta chain was documented in a study of shared clonotypes between healthy human individuals. Measured with immunoSEQ multiplex PCR; TCRdb has only the in-frame clones, and not every one. The sample lists roughly 2,000,000 clones; roughly 94% were seen once. The CDR3 consists of 17 residues. Germline CDR1 is LNHDA and CDR2 is SQIVND (reference sequence). J gave up 5 bases and V 7 bases, and 12 bases lay outside the gene matches. CD45RO-negative, CCR7-selected cells formed the naive CD8 fraction, which excluded terminally differentiated effector memory CD45RA+ cells. Sequenced material: naive CD8+ T cells sorted from blood. The chain recombines TRBV19 with TRBJ2-5, with TRBD2 matching 14 bases. The clonotype originates from a man aged 18 to 30 in good health. The CDR3 loop is CASTPKGLAGVMETQYF. CDR3 coding DNA: TGTGCCAGTACCCCAAAGGGACTAGCGGGAGTTATGGAGACCCAGTACTTC.